Shown below are 7 T cell receptor beta chains from a single sample sequenced in a study of T-cell reconstitution after alpha-beta-depleted transplantation in children. Antigens for these TCRs are unknown. Preparation of the TCRbeta library was carried out with unique molecular identifiers. TCRdb passed the PCR reads through MiXCR, listing each CDR3 protein once. The table records around 270,000 distinct CDR3 sequences, almost 8% of them present only once. Findings of the study overall: One year after transplant, T-cell counts and diversity came mostly from newly produced T cells.

The sample here was peripheral blood, taken 360 days after TCRalphabeta/CD19-depleted stem cell transplant. These receptors were obtained from a female patient between 2 and 15 years old who had a stem cell transplant for Fanconi anemia, so the T cells may come from the graft donor.

This clonotype has a count of ten or more. This chain joins TRBV7-8 and TRBJ2-1; no clear D gene. Germline CDR1 reads SGHVS; CDR2 reads FQNEAQ. Between the trimmed V and J ends, which lost 0 bases and 2 bases, there was a span of 14 bases. The CDR3 has 17 residues. The CDR3 loop is CASSLALVLRPYNEQFF. Written as DNA, the CDR3 is TGTGCCAGCAGCTTAGCTCTAGTCCTCCGGCCCTACAATGAGCAGTTCTTC.

This clonotype has a count of ten or more. This chain joins TRBV20-1 and TRBJ2-3; the match to TRBD1 covers 7 bases. Germline CDR1 and CDR2: DFQATT and SNEGSKA (reference sequence). J was trimmed by 4 bases and V by 3 bases; bases with no gene match: 7. This CDR3 contains 14 residues. CDR3 DNA: TGCAGTGCTAGTACACGACAGGGCGCAGATACGCAGTATTTT. Translated: CSASTRQGADTQYF.

This sequence joins TRBV6-1 and TRBJ1-1, with 8 nucleotides matching TRBD1. The germline V gene encodes CDR1 MNHNS and CDR2 SASEGT. V lost 3 bases and J lost 5; bases outside the gene matches: 8. CDR3 length: 15 residues. The CDR3 region is CASSESPTGETEAFF. In DNA, the CDR3 is TGTGCCAGCAGTGAGTCGCCGACAGGGGAAACTGAAGCTTTCTTT.

This clonotype was counted ten times or more. Likely a read error: the CDR3 ends without its conserved phenylalanine or tryptophan. No DNA is shown, since the ends of the CDR3 on it are uncertain; the CDR3 is the one TCRdb lists. The J gene is TRBJ2-7, the V gene TRBV28; TRBD2, the D gene given by the table, was not confirmed from the DNA. From its first to its last residue, the CDR3 has 11 amino acids. The germline V gene has CDR1 MDHEN and CDR2 SYDVKM. CDR3 sequence reads: CASSTAEGSVL.

There are many counts of this clonotype. The chain links TRBV7-3 to TRBJ2-3; 11 bases are a match to TRBD2. V shed 5 bases and J 1 base; nucleotides not matched to a gene: 8. The CDR3 is made up of 17 amino acids. From germline, CDR1 is SGHTA and CDR2 FQGTGA. CDR3 sequence: CASSEVAGGQGTDTQYF. The DNA of the CDR3 is TGTGCCAGCAGCGAGGTAGCGGGGGGGCAGGGCACAGATACGCAGTATTTT.

At least ten counts were recorded for this clonotype. The rearrangement uses TRBV12-3 or TRBV12-4 and TRBJ1-1; no reliable D call. The CDR3 totals 15 residues. The V end lost 4 bases, the J end lost 0 bases, and 12 bases lay between the germline ends. CDR3 amino acids: CASSWRTVMNTEAFF. Written as DNA, the CDR3 is TGTGCCAGCAGTTGGCGTACGGTGATGAACACTGAAGCTTTCTTT.

There are many counts of this clonotype. V gene TRBV7-2 combines with J gene TRBJ2-7, with 7 positions matching TRBD2. The CDR3 totals 15 residues. The trim removed 1 base at V and 6 bases at J, leaving 9 bases unmatched. Germline V gives CDR1 SGHTA, CDR2 FQGNSA. The CDR3 DNA reads as TGTGCCAGCAGCTTAGGACTAGCTAGGGTTGTCGAGCAGTACTTC. Residues: CASSLGLARVVEQYF.